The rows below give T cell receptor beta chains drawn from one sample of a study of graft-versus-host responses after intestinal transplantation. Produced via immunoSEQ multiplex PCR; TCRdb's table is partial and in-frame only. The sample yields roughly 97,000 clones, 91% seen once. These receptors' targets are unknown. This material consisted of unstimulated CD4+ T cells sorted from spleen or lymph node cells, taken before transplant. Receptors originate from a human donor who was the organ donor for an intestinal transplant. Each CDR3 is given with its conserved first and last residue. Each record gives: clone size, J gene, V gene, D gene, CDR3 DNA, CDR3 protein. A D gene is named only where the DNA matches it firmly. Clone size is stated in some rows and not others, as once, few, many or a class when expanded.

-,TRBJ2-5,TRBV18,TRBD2,TGTGCCAGCTCACCAAAGGAGCGGGGGGTTCGCCAACAAGAGACCCAGTACTTC,CASSPKERGVRQQETQYF
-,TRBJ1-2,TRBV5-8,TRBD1,TGTGCCAGCAGCTTGTGGGGGACAGGGATCCATGGCTACACCTTC,CASSLWGTGIHGYTF
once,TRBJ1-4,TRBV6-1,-,TGTGCCAGCAGTGAATTTAGGGGGGGCCTTAATGAAAAACTGTTTTTT,CASSEFRGGLNEKLFF
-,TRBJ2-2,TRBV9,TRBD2,TGTGCCAGCAGCCGAAGGACTAGCGGGGGGGCCGGGGAGCTGTTTTTT,CASSRRTSGGAGELFF
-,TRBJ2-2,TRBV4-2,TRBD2,TGTGCCAGCAGCCAAGGTTGGGGGGGGAACACCGGGGAGCTGTTTTTT,CASSQGWGGNTGELFF
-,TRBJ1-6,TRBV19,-,TGTGCCAGTAGTCAGGGAGGTAATTCACCCCTCCACTTT,CASSQGGNSPLHF
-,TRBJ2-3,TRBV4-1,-,TGCGCCAGCAGCCAGCCCCCGGGAGCCCCCACAGATACGCAGTATTTT,CASSQPPGAPTDTQYF
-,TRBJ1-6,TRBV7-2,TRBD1,TGTGCCAGCAGCTCCCAGTGGGTAGGGGACAGCTCCTATAATTCACCCCTCCACTTT,CASSSQWVGDSSYNSPLHF
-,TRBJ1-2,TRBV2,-,TGTGCCAGCAGTGAGCGAGCAGGGTTACGGGGCTACACCTTC,CASSERAGLRGYTF
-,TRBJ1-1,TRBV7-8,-,TGTGCCAGCAGCCGACAGGAGAACACTGAAGCTTTCTTT,CASSRQENTEAFF
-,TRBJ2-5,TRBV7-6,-,TGTGCCAGCAGCTTAACGGAGGGAGGGACCCAGTACTTC,CASSLTEGGTQYF
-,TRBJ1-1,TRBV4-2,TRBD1,TGTGCCAGCAGCCAAGATTCAGGCAGGGGGGTTACTGAAGCTTTCTTT,CASSQDSGRGVTEAFF
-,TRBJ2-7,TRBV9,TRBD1,TGTGCCAGCTCAAAACAGGGGGCTTACGAGCAGTACTTC,CASSKQGAYEQYF
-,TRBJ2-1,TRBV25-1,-,TGTGCCAGCCGAAAAGAAAGCCAGGGCTACAATGAGCAGTTCTTC,CASRKESQGYNEQFF
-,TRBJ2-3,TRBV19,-,TGTGCCAGCCAGTCCCTTCGAGGATCAGATACGCAGTATTTT,CASQSLRGSDTQYF
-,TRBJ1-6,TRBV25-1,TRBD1,TGTGCCAGCAGTGAAGTGGGACAGGGGAAGGGTTATTCACCCCTCCACTTT,CASSEVGQGKGYSPLHF
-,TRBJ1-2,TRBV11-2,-,TGTGCCAGCAGCTTAGGGGCGGGGTATGGCTACACCTTC,CASSLGAGYGYTF
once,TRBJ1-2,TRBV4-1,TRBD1,TGCGCCAGCAGCCAGGCTCGAAGACAGGGGTCATATGGCTACACCTTC,CASSQARRQGSYGYTF
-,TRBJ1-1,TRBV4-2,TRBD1,TGTGCCAGCAGCGCGGGACAGGCGGGGACTGAAGCTTTCTTT,CASSAGQAGTEAFF
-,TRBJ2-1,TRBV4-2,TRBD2,TGTGCCAGCAGCCAAACCCCGGGACTAGGGACTGAGCAGTTCTTC,CASSQTPGLGTEQFF
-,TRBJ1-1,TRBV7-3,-,TGTGCCAGCAGCTTAGTTGAAGCTAACACTGAAGCTTTCTTT,CASSLVEANTEAFF
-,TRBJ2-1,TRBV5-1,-,TGCGCCAGCAGCGTGCCGGGAAAGAACAATGAGCAGTTCTTC,CASSVPGKNNEQFF
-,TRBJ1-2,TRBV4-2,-,TGTGCCAGCAGCCAAGAAATCCGCACCCTTGGCGGCTACACCTTC,CASSQEIRTLGGYTF
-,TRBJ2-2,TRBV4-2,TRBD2,TGTGCCAGCAGCCAAGGATTAGTAGCGGGGGGGCTCGAGACCGGGGAGCTGTTTTTT,CASSQGLVAGGLETGELFF
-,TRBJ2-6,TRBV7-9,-,TGTGCCAGCAGCTTTGAGCCCCTGCCTGGGGCCAACGTCCTGACTTTC,CASSFEPLPGANVLTF
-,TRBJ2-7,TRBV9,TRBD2,TGTGCCAGCAGCCCGTACGGACTAGCGGTATACGAGCAGTACTTC,CASSPYGLAVYEQYF
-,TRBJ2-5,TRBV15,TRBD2,TGTGCCACCAGCGGATTTCTAGCGGGGGGCCTCTTTAGCCAAGAGACCCAGTACTTC,CATSGFLAGGLFSQETQYF
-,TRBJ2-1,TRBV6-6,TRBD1,TGTGCCAGCAGTTACTCTCCGGGACAGGGGGCGGATGAGCAGTTCTTC,CASSYSPGQGADEQFF
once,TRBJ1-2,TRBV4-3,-,TGCGCCAGCAGCCCCGCCTGGGGGGGATCGAGCTATGGCTACACCTTC,CASSPAWGGSSYGYTF
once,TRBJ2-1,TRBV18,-,TGTGCCAGCTCACCTATCAGCTCCTACAATGAGCAGTTCTTC,CASSPISSYNEQFF
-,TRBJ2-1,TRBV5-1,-,TGCGCCAGCAGCTTGGTGGCGGGGTCCAATGAGCAGTTCTTC,CASSLVAGSNEQFF
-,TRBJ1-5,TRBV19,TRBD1,TGTGCCAGTAGTCCCCCCGGACAGGGGGCCGGACAGCCCCAGCATTTT,CASSPPGQGAGQPQHF
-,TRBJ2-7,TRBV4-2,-,TGTGCCAGCAGCCAAGTCGGCTCCTACGAGCAGTACTTC,CASSQVGSYEQYF
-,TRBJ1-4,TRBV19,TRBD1,TGTGCCAGTAGTATCCGACAGGGACTGGCAACTAATGAAAAACTGTTTTTT,CASSIRQGLATNEKLFF
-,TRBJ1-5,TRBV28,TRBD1,TGTGCCAGCAGTTCCCTCTCGGGACAGGGGGGTTTTGGCAATCAGCCCCAGCATTTT,CASSSLSGQGGFGNQPQHF
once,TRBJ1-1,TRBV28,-,TGTGCCAGCAGGGCCTCGATTGAAGCTTTCTTT,CASRASIEAFF
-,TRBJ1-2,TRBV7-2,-,TGTGCCAGCAGCGAGGGGAGGGAGCATGGCTACACCTTC,CASSEGREHGYTF